What follows are 3 T cell receptor beta chains derived from one specimen sequenced in a study of blood T cell repertoires in COVID-19. Repertoires were generated with immunoSEQ multiplex PCR, while TCRdb's copy carries only in-frame clones and drops some. The table has roughly 150,000 clones, roughly 83% seen once. The sample taken for sequencing was PBMCs or T cells enriched from blood (not recorded which). Every receptor here comes from a man in his 70s who had been exposed to COVID-19.

The V and J genes are TRBV7-9 and TRBJ2-1; TRBD1 might be the D (5 bases). Looked up from germline, CDR1 is SEHNR and CDR2 is FQNEAQ (reference sequence). With 0 bases removed from V and 10 bases from J, the gap between germline ends came to 10 bases. The CDR3 runs 13 residues. The CDR3 nucleotides are TGTGCCAGCAGCTTAGCAGCAAGGGGCGAGCAGTTCTTC. Its translation is CASSLAARGEQFF. Using reference TRBV7-9 and TRBJ2-1 for the parts outside the CDR3, the full variable domain is DTGVSQNPRHKITKRGQNVTFRCDPISEHNRLYWYRQTLGQGPEFLTYFQNEAQLEKSRLLSDRFSAERPKGSFSTLEIQRTEQGDSAMYLCASSLAARGEQFFGPGTRLTVL.

The chain recombines TRBV7-2 with TRBJ2-7; D not resolved. V lost 1 base and J lost 7, with 11 bases in between. In germline, CDR1 is SGHTA, CDR2 FQGNSA. CDR3 length: 13 amino acids. CDR3 residues: CASSLEGAREQYF. The CDR3 bases are TGTGCCAGCAGCTTAGAAGGAGCTCGGGAGCAGTACTTC.

This rearrangement joins TRBV7-9 to TRBJ1-3; D is undetermined. Trimming took 8 bases from V and 2 from J, leaving 10 bases between them. This CDR3 comprises 13 residues. Germline CDR1 and CDR2: SEHNR and FQNEAQ (reference sequence). The CDR3 DNA reads TGTGCCAGCGGCGCAGGTGCTGGAAACACCATATATTTT. Its translation: CASGAGAGNTIYF.